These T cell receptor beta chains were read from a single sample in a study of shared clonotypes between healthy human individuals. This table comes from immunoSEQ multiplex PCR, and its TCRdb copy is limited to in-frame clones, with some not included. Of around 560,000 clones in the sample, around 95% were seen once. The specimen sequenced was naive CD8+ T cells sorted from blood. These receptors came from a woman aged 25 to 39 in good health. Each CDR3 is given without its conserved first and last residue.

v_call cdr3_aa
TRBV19 ASSIVATRASNEQF
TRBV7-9 ASSPGPTNEKLF
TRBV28 ASSSPGSYEQY
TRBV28 ASSLWGGVSGSGYEQY
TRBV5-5 ASSLAKGFYTEAF
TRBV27 ASSLSALGGWDTGELF
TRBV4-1 ASSQDGGTGNTIY
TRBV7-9 ASSLARGQGASTEAF
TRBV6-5 ASSSGTASGNTIY
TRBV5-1 ASRFKGEDYGYT
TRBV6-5 ASSRWGGNTEAF
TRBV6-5 ASSYSSGSGEQY
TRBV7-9 ASSLSREGTGELF
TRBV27 ASSPGTSGSYEQY
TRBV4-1 ASSQLVHLYEQY
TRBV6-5 ASSYSNMGEQY
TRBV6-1 AGGGSLRFGYT
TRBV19 ASSPAGSGRPYEQY
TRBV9 ASSVGPGKGYT
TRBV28 ASSSLGYSNTEAF
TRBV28 ASSLVVQSNQPQH
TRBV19 ASSIGREGVNEQF
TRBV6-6 ASTAWDTEAF
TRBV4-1 ASSLQGTSYSYEQY
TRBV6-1 ASTEGDRTTYEQY
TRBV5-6 ASTGRYQETQY
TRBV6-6 ASSLWDRGNQPQH
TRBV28 ASRGKRGGANVLT
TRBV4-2 ASSLPLAGEETQY
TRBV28 ASSSWETPYEQY
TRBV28 ASSPGIYGNTIY
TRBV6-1 ASSDTGSQGYT
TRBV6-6 ASSYSRQMNTEAF
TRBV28 ASSFFSSRNYEQY
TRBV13 ASSAEQGAYEQY
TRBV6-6 ASSSETSTYGYT
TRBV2 ASSDILGYT
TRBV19 ASSTGDYEQY
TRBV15 ATSREGDNQPQH
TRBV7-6 ASSQDRFLSYEQY
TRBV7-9 ASSLVGVGELF
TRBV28 ASSGNTGELF
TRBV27 ASSGGGQPQH
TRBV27 ASSQFGQGHEQY
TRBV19 ASSYGLGAEAF
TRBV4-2 ASSQGNEGASSYEQY
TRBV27 ASSYSAGGKTYEQY
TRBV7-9 ASSFEGLVYGYT
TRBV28 ASSTHRGWGQY
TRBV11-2 ASSLAHGTEAF
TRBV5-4 ASSSGTSTDTQY